Sequencing of this T cell receptor (beta chain) was carried out in a study of blood T cell repertoires in COVID-19. Libraries were prepared by immunoSEQ multiplex PCR; TCRdb keeps only in-frame clonotypes and omits some of them. There are roughly 80,000 clones in the sample; roughly four fifths occur only once, and approximately 9.1% lies in the top ten. This clone showed up just once. Sequencing used peripheral blood. This clonotype was obtained from a human donor in a cohort sampled during active COVID-19.

CDR3 bases: TGTGCCAGCAGCGTAGACCAGGGCTACACTGAAGCTTTCTTT. Translating gives CASSVDQGYTEAFF. The gene calls are TRBV9 and TRBJ1-1; TRBD1 might be the D (5 bases). Germline-derived CDR1 and CDR2 are SGDLS and YYNGEE. Trimming removed 0 bases from V and 3 bases from J, with 9 bases in between. This CDR3 has 14 residues.